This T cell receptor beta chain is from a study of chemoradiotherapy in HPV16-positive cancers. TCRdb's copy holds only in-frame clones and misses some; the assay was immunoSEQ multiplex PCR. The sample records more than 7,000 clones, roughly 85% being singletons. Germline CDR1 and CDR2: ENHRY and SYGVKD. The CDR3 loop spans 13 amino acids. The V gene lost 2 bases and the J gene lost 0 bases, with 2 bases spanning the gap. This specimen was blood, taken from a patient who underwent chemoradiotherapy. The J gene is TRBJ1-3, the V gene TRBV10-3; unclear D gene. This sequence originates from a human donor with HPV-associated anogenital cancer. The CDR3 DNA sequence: TGTGCCATCAGTGAGGGCTCTGGAAACACCATATATTTT. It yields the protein CAISEGSGNTIYF.